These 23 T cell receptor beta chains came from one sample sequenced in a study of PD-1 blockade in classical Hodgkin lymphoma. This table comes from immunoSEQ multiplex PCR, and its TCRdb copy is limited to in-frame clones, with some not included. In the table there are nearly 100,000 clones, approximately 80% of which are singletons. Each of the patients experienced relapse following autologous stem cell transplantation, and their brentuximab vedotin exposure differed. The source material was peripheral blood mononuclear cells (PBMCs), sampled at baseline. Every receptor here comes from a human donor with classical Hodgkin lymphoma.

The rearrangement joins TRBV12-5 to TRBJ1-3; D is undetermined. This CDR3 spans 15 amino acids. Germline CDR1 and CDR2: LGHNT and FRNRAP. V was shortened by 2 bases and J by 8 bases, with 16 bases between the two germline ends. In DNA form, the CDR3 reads TGTGCTAGTGGTTTGTCCCCAATATTCGGGGACACCATATATTTT. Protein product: CASGLSPIFGDTIYF.

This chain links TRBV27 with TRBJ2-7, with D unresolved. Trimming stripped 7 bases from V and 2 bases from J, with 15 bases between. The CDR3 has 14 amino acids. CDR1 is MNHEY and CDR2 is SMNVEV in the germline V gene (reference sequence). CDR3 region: CASTPPGSPYEQYF. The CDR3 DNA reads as TGTGCCAGCACCCCCCCGGGTTCCCCCTACGAGCAGTACTTC.

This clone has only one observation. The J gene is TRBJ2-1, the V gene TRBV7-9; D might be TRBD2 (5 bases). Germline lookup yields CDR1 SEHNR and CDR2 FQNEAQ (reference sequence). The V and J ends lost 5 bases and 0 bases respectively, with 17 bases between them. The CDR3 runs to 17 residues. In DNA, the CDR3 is TGTGCCAGCAGCCCACCAGGACTGGGTAGCTCCTACAATGAGCAGTTCTTC. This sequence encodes CASSPPGLGSSYNEQFF.

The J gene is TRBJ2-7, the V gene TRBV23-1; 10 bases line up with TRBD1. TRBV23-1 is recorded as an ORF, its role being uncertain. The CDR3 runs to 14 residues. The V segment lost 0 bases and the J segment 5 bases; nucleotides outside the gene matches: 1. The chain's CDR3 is CASSQSGQGHEQYF. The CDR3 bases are TGCGCCAGCAGTCAATCGGGACAGGGGCACGAGCAGTACTTC.

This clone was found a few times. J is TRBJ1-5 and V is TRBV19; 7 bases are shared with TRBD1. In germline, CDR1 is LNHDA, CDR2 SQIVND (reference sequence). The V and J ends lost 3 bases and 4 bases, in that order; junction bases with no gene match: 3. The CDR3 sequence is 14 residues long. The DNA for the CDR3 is TGTGCCAGTAGTATCCCACAGGGGAATCAGCCCCAGCATTTT. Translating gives CASSIPQGNQPQHF. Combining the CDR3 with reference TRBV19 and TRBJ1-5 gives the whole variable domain DGGITQSPKYLFRKEGQNVTLSCEQNLNHDAMYWYRQDPGQGLRLIYYSQIVNDFQKGDIAEGYSVSREKKESFPLTVTSAQKNPTAFYLCASSIPQGNQPQHFGDGTRLSIL.

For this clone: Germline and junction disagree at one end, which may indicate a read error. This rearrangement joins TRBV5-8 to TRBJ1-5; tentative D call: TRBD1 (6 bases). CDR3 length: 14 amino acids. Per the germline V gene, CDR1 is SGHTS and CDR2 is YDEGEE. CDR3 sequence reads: CASSSGGRVVQFPF. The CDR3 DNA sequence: TGTGCCAGCAGCTCCGGGGGCAGGGTGGTCCAGTTTCCTTTT.

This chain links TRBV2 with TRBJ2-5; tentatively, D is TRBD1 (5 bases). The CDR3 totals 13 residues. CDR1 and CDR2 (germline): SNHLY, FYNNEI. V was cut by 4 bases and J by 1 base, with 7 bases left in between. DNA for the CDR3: TGTGCCAGCAGTGGACAGAGCCAAGAGACCCAGTACTTC. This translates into CASSGQSQETQYF.

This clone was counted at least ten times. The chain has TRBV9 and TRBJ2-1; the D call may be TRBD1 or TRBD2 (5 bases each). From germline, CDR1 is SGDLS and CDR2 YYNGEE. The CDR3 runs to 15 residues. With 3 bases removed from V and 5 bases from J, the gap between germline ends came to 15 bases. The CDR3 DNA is TGTGCCAGCAGCGCAAACCTGGGACCGCACAATGAGCAGTTCTTC. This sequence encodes CASSANLGPHNEQFF.

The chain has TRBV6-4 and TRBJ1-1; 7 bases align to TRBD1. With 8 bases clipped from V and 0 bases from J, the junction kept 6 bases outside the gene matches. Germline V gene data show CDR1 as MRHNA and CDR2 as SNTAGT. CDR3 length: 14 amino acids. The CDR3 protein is CASSAGQVNTEAFF. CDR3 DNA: TGTGCCAGCTCCGCCGGACAGGTGAACACTGAAGCTTTCTTT.

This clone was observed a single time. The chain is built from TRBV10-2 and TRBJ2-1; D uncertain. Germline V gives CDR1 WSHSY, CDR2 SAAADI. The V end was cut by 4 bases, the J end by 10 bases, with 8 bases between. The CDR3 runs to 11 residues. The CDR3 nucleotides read TGCGCCAGCAGTGTATTGGAGGAGCAGTTCTTC. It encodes CASSVLEEQFF.

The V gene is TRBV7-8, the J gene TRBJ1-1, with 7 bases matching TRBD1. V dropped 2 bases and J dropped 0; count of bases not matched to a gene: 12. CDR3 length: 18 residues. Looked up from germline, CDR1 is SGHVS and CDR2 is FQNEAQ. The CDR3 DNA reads TGTGCCAGCAGCTTATCGGTGAACGCACAGGGGTTGAACACTGAAGCTTTCTTT. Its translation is CASSLSVNAQGLNTEAFF.

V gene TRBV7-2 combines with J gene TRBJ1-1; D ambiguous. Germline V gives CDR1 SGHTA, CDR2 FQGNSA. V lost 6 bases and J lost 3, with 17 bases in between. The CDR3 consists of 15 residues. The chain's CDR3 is CASRRSRGSDTEAFF. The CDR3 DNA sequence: TGTGCCAGCAGGAGGTCCCGAGGCAGTGACACTGAAGCTTTCTTT. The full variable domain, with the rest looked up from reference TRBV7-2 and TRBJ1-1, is GAGVSQSPSNKVTEKGKDVELRCDPISGHTALYWYRQSLGQGLEFLIYFQGNSAPDKSGLPSDRFSAERTGGSVSTLTIQRTQQEDSAVYLCASRRSRGSDTEAFFGQGTRLTVV.

This CDR3 is CASSGMRMGTDTQYF. The CDR3 bases are TGTGCCAGCAGTGGGATGAGGATGGGCACAGATACGCAGTATTTT. The V gene is TRBV2, the J gene TRBJ2-3, with D hard to call. CDR1 is SNHLY and CDR2 is FYNNEI in the germline V gene. The CDR3 covers 15 residues. V shed 4 bases and J shed 1 base, with 12 bases lying between them.

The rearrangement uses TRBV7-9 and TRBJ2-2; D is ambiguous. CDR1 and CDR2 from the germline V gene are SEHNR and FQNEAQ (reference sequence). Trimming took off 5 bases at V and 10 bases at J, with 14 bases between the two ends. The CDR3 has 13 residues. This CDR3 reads CASSDPGLSELFF. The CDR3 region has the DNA TGTGCCAGCAGCGATCCCGGGCTATCGGAGCTGTTTTTT. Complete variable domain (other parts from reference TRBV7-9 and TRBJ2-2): DTGVSQNPRHKITKRGQNVTFRCDPISEHNRLYWYRQTLGQGPEFLTYFQNEAQLEKSRLLSDRFSAERPKGSFSTLEIQRTEQGDSAMYLCASSDPGLSELFFGEGSRLTVL.

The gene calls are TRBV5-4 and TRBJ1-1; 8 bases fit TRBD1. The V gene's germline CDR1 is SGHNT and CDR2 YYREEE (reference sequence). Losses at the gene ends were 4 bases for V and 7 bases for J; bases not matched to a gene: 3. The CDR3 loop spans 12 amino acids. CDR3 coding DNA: TGTGCCAGCAGCGCGGGACAGGTTGAAGCTTTCTTT. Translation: CASSAGQVEAFF.

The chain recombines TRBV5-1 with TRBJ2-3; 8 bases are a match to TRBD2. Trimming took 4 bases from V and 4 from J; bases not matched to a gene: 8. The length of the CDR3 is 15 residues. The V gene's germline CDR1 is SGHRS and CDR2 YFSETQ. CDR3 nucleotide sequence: TGCGCCAGCAGCCTCAGGAGCGGGAGTTCAGATACGCAGTATTTT. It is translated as CASSLRSGSSDTQYF.

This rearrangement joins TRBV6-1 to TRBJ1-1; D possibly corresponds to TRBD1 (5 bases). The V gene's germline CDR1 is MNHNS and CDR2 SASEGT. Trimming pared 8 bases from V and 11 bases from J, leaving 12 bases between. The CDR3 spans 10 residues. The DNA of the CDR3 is TGTGCCAGCGGGGACGCGGTGGCTTTCTTT. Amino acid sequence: CASGDAVAFF.

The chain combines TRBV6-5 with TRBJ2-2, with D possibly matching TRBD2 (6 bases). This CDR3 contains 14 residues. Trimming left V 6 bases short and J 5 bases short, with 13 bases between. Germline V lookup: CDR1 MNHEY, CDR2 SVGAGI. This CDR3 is CASRSKGGTGELFF. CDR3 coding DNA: TGTGCCAGCAGGTCAAAGGGAGGTACCGGGGAGCTGTTTTTT.

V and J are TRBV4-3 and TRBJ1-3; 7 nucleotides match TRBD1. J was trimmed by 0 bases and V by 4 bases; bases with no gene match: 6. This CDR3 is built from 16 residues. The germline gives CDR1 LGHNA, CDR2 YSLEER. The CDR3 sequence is CASSPDRDSSGNTIYF. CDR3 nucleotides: TGCGCCAGCAGCCCTGACAGGGACAGCTCTGGAAACACCATATATTTT.

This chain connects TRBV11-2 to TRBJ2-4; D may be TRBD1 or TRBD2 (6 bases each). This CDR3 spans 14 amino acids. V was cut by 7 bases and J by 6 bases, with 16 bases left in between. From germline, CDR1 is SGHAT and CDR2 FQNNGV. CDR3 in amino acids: CASTYGGPGNIQYF. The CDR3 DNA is TGTGCCAGCACCTACGGGGGCCCCGGAAACATTCAGTACTTC.

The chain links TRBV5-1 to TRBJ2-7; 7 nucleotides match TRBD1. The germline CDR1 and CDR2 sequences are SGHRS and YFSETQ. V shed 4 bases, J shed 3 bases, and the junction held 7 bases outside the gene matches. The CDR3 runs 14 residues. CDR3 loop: CASSQRQGHYEQYF. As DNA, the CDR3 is TGCGCCAGCAGCCAGAGACAGGGCCACTACGAGCAGTACTTC. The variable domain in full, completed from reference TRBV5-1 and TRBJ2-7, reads KAGVTQTPRYLIKTRGQQVTLSCSPISGHRSVSWYQQTPGQGLQFLFEYFSETQRNKGNFPGRFSGRQFSNSRSEMNVSTLELGDSALYLCASSQRQGHYEQYFGPGTRLTVT.

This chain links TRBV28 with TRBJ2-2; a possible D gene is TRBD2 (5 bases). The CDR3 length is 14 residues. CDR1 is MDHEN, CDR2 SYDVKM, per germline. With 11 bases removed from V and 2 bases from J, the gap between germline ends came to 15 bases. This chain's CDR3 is CAVAGGINTGELFF. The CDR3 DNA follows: TGTGCCGTTGCGGGTGGGATCAACACCGGGGAGCTGTTTTTT.

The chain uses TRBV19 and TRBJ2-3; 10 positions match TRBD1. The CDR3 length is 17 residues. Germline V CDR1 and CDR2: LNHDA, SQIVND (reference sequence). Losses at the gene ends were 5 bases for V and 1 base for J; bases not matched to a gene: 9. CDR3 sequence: CASSPRTGTGGTDTQYF. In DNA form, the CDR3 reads TGTGCCAGTAGTCCCCGAACCGGGACAGGGGGCACAGATACGCAGTATTTT.